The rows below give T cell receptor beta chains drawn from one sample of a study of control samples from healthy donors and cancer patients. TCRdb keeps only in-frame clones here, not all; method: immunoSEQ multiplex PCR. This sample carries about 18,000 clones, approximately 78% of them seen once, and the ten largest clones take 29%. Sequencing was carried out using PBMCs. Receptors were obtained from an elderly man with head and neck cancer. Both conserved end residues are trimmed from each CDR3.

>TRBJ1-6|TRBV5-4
ASSLSQLNSPLH
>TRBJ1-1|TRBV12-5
ASGLANTEAF
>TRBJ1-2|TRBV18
ASSPGQGAHGYT
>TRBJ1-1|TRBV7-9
ASSLEQGNTEAF
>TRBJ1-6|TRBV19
ASSLRQGNSYNSPLH
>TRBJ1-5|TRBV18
ASSPGQGNPQPQH
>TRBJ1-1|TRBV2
ARRTGRGMDTEAF
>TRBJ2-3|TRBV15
ATSRDEWDRGTDTQY
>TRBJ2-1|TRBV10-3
AISESSERVPYNEQF
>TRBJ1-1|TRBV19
ASSVGGTEAF
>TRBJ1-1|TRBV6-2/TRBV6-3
ASSPRDRGLWGTEAF
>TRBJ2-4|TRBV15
ATSRWLGKNIQY
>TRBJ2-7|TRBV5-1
ASSLEPKYEQY
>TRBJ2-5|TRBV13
ASSSPPQGPETQY
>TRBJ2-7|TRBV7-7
ASSPRRPSDEQY
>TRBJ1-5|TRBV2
ASRTQGPRQPQH
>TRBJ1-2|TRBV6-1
ASSESAGRGYT
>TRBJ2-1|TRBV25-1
ASSEWGGDEQF
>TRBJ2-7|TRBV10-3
AISELQGGEQY
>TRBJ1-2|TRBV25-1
ASSELIGTPPDGYT
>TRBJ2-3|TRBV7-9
ASSRRTGGPDTQY
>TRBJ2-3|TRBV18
ASSPNYQDDTQY
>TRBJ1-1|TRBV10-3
AIRGGFTPMNTEAF
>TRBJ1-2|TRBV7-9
ASSPTDMAGVNGYT
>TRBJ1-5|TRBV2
ASSELLGLFNQPQH
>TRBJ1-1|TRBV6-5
ASSYSPDRGDTEAF
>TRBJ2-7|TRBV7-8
ASSLGTGINYEQY
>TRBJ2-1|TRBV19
ASSILTSSNEQF
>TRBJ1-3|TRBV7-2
ASSLAGAAGNTIY
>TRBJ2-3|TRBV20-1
SASGRLAGKTTDTQY
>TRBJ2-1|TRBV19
ASSIEPGDGVGPSSYNEQF
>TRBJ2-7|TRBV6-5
ASSYSGLARSYEQY
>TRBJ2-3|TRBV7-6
ASSYSLGTGADTQY
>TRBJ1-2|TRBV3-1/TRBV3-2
ASSQVGGNRDYGYT
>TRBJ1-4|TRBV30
AWSVLREKLF
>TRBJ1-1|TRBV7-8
ASSGQLNTEAF
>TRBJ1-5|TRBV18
ASSPVRQGKAQPQH
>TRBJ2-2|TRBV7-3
ASSFRPGIGELF
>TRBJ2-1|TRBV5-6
ASSRGSGRQHNEQF
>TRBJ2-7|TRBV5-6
ASSTPGAGGMNEQY
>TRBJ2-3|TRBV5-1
ASRRTDPSTDTQY
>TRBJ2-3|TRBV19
ASSLPDWDTQY
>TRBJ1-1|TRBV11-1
ASSPALGRVAF
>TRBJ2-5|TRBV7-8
ASSLGTGRYQETQY
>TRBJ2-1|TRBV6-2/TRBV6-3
ASSSPGTSGRYEQF
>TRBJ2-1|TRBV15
ATSRDALGLADSYNEQF
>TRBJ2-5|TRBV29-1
SVGKSRGVETQY
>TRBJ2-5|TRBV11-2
ASSSASATGGETQY
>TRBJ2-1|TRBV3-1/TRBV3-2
ASSQDFPGGDNEQF
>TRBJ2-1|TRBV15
ATSRVLVGYNEQF
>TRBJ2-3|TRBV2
ASSKQGALSTDTQY
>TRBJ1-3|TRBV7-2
ASSLDGNSGNTIY
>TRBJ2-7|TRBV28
ASSLYRDYEQY
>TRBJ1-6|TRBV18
ASSPNSEGSPLH
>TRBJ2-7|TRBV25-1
ASSPSGYEQY
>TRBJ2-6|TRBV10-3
AISQAFRQGLTGANVLT
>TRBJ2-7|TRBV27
ASSSSYEQY
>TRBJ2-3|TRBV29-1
SVPGLAEGGYTQY
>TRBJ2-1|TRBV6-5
ASSNPGTSNYEQF